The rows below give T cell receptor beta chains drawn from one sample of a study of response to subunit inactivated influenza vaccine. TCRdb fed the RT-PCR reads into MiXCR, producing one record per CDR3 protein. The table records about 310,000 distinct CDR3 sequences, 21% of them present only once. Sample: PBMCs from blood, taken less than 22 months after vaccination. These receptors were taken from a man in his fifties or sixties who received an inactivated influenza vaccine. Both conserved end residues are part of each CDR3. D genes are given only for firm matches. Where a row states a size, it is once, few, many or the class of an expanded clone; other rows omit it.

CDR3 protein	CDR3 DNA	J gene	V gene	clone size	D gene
CASSERGADQFF	TGTGCCAGCAGCGAGAGAGGGGCGGATCAGTTCTTC	TRBJ2-1	TRBV7-3	.	.
CASSSPGEDGYTF	TGTGCCAGTAGTAGCCCGGGGGAGGATGGCTACACCTTC	TRBJ1-2	TRBV19	many	.
CSVPSDSGKTYEQYF	TGCAGCGTTCCTTCCGATTCAGGGAAGACCTACGAGCAGTACTTC	TRBJ2-7	TRBV29-1	few	.
CASSLDRRGKLFF	TGTGCCAGCAGCTTAGATCGACGAGGCAAACTGTTTTTT	TRBJ1-4	TRBV11-2	few	.
CASSFGNRAFF	TGTGCCAGCAGCTTCGGGAATAGGGCTTTCTTT	TRBJ1-1	TRBV7-9	.	.
CSAREDRRNQETQYF	TGCAGTGCTAGAGAGGACAGGAGGAACCAAGAGACCCAGTACTTC	TRBJ2-5	TRBV20-1	.	TRBD1
CASSEDNSPLHF	TGCGCCAGCAGTGAAGATAATTCACCCCTCCACTTT	TRBJ1-6	TRBV10-1	few	.
CASSSDNEQFF	TGTGCCAGCAGTTCGGACAATGAGCAGTTCTTC	TRBJ2-1	TRBV2	.	.
CASRREGEQFF	TGTGCCAGCAGGCGGGAGGGTGAGCAGTTCTTC	TRBJ2-1	TRBV12-3/TRBV12-4	.	TRBD2
CASSPEPTLTYEQYF	TGTGCCAGCTCCCCCGAGCCTACGCTAACCTACGAGCAGTACTTC	TRBJ2-7	TRBV18	few	.
CASSPDSGFGEAFF	TGCGCCAGCAGCCCGGACAGCGGCTTTGGAGAAGCTTTCTTT	TRBJ1-1	TRBV4-1	.	.
CATRGGAGQPQHF	TGTGCCACAAGAGGGGGCGCAGGTCAGCCCCAGCATTTT	TRBJ1-5	TRBV10-3	few	TRBD1
CASTRGAGQTEAFF	TGTGCCAGCACCCGAGGGGCGGGACAGACTGAAGCTTTCTTT	TRBJ1-1	TRBV12-3/TRBV12-4	.	TRBD1
CASSAQSTGTEQYF	TGTGCCAGCAGCGCCCAGTCGACAGGAACCGAGCAGTACTTC	TRBJ2-7	TRBV9	.	.
CASRPRDNPNEQFF	TGTGCCAGCAGGCCCCGGGACAACCCCAATGAGCAGTTCTTT	TRBJ2-1	TRBV12-3/TRBV12-4	.	.
CASSQGTGPYYGYTF	TGTGCCAGCAGCCAAGGGACAGGCCCCTACTATGGCTACACCTTC	TRBJ1-2	TRBV7-9	few	TRBD1
CASSLSENEQYF	TGTGCCAGCAGCTTAAGTGAGAACGAGCAGTACTTC	TRBJ2-7	TRBV11-1	.	.
CASSQLAGPNQPQHF	TGCGCCAGCAGCCAATTGGCAGGGCCAAATCAGCCCCAGCATTTT	TRBJ1-5	TRBV4-1	few	.
CASSITPGGGQPQHF	TGTGCCAGTAGTATAACCCCAGGGGGAGGCCAGCCCCAGCATTTT	TRBJ1-5	TRBV19	few	TRBD1
CASSQDGARWQPQHF	TGCGCCAGCAGCCAAGATGGGGCCCGCTGGCAGCCCCAGCATTTT	TRBJ1-5	TRBV4-3	few	.